Shown below are 3 T cell receptor beta chains from a single sample sequenced in a study of blood T cells in healthy people across ages. Combining a sample-barcoded 5' primer with a J-beta primer mix, a second PCR ran for 7 to 11 cycles. One entry per CDR3 protein results from TCRdb running MiXCR on the 5' RACE reads. Of about 640,000 distinct CDR3 sequences listed, under 70% are singletons. The sequenced sample was blood. The receptors shown here come from a man in his 60s in good health.

This clonotype has a handful of counts. CDR3 region: CASSQPLGQETQYF. The CDR3 DNA reads TGTGCCAGCAGCCAGCCTCTGGGGCAAGAGACCCAGTACTTC. V and J are TRBV3-1 and TRBJ2-5; D remains ambiguous. The CDR3 length is 14 residues. Germline V gene sequence: CDR1 LGHDT, CDR2 YNNKEL (reference sequence). V lost 3 bases to trimming and J lost 2 bases, with 10 bases between them.

As to this clonotype: An end of the junction differs from the germline gene, which may be a read error. J is TRBJ2-3 and V is TRBV2; TRBD2 matches 11 bases. This CDR3 has 15 residues. CDR1 and CDR2 from the germline V gene are SNHLY and FYNNEI. The CDR3, as DNA: TGTGCCGGCAGCATTAGCGGGGGGGAGTCAGATACGCAGTATTTT. Its translation is CAGSISGGESDTQYF.

The chain recombines TRBV4-1 with TRBJ2-1, with 14 bases fitting TRBD2. The CDR3 has 19 residues. Unmatched junction bases numbered 6, after V lost 0 bases and J lost 2 bases. Per the germline V gene, CDR1 is MGHRA and CDR2 is YSYEKL. The CDR3 DNA follows: TGCGCCAGCAGCCAAGATATGACTAGCGGGGGGGCCACCTACAATGAGCAGTTCTTC. Translation: CASSQDMTSGGATYNEQFF.